The text below deals with one T cell receptor beta chain. This CDR3 is built from 16 residues. Looked up from germline, CDR1 is MGHRA and CDR2 is YSYEKL. V lost 1 base and J 1 base, leaving 14 bases between the germline ends. The record originates from a study of technical replicates of blood from a handful of donors. Sequenced by immunoSEQ multiplex PCR; TCRdb stores in-frame clones only, minus some. The table records approximately 73,000 clones, approximately 96% of them present only once. The source of this sequence is a human donor in good health. Sequencing used T cells isolated from PBMCs. V gene TRBV4-1 combines with J gene TRBJ2-7; D may be TRBD2 (5 bases). The CDR3 nucleotides read TGCGCCAGCAGCCAAGGTCGCATTAGCGAGTCCTACGAGCAGTACTTC. Translating it yields CASSQGRISESYEQYF.